This T cell receptor (beta chain) was identified during a study of cytomegalovirus exposure and HLA in healthy donors (dated by TCRdb to 2016 to 2017). Regarding the complete study: The 650 to 800 repertoires of the first cohort and the 95 to 150 validation repertoires were produced on the same platform, according to a later analysis. To predict cytomegalovirus infection status, the study brought together high-throughput TCR immunosequencing, statistical association of individual TCRs with disease status, and machine learning. A separate validation cohort of about 110 different subjects was used in addition to the 666-subject first cohort. The study was designed to test whether signatures of past pathogen exposure could be identified by cataloging public T cell receptors. The study at large found these results: It was suggested by the authors that the approach could potentially be generalized to other disease states and immunological phenotypes. Cytomegalovirus status was reported to be diagnosed by the classifier with high specificity and sensitivity in both the original and validation cohorts. Of the cluster scores, roughly 95% were above 0 in a later analysis, which found that TCRs clustered in the first cohort also tended to co-occur in the 90 to 150 validation repertoires. The study gave a list of around 170 TCR beta chains associated with cytomegalovirus. In vitro tests confirmed that a few of the cytomegalovirus-associated TCR beta chains recognize cytomegalovirus antigens. A later analysis had no HLA typing for the validation cohort, so co-occurrence there was scored across all 110 or so repertoires. Across donors, most TCR sequences were observed very rarely, whereas some public TCRs were present in many individuals.

Libraries were built with the immunoSEQ multiplex PCR assay. Processing in the source paper ran as follows. A statistical classification framework was built for diagnosing cytomegalovirus status from the catalog of TCR beta chain sequences. TCRdb holds this immuneACCESS table with in-frame rearrangements only. Some clones are missing; in checked studies, unresolved V genes explain under half, and the rest has no known cause. V, J and clone size are those of that table, while D and trimming were read from the DNA. This sample has approximately 120,000 clones in its table, and approximately 95% of those were observed once. The ten largest clones add up to less than 2% of the sample. V and J lose 2 bases and 3 bases, and a span of 8 bases separates them. The CDR3 numbers 13 residues from cysteine through phenylalanine. Of the read, only the CDR3 DNA is kept; its 39 bases are in frame from base 1. From a lookup of the germline V gene, CDR1 and CDR2 are SGHRS and YFSETQ.

To note about this clone: What antigen it recognizes has not been identified. No base qualities exist here, and no much larger clone lies one base off it.

The donors belonged to the validation cohort of under 150 subjects, which was separate from the roughly 700-subject first cohort. The clonotype originates from a man aged 18 to 29 in good health and CMV-seronegative. The material sequenced was PBMCs. The V and J genes are TRBV5-1 and TRBJ1-1, with no confidently assigned D gene. The bases are TGCGCCAGCAGCTTTGAGGGAGACACTGAAGCTTTCTTT. Translated, it reads CASSFEGDTEAFF.